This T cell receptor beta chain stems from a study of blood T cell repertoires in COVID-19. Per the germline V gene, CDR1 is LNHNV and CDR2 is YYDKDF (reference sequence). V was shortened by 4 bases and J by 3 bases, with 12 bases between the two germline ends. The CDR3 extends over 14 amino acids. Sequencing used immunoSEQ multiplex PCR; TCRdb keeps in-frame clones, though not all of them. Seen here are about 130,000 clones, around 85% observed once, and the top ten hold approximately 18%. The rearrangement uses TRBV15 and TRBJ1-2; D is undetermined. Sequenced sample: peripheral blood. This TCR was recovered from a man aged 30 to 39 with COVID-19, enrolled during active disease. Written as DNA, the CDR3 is TGTGCCACCAGCATACAGTTTCAGGACTATGGCTACACCTTC. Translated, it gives CATSIQFQDYGYTF. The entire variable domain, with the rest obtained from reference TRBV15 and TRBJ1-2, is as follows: DAMVIQNPRYQVTQFGKPVTLSCSQTLNHNVMYWYQQKSSQAPKLLFHYYDKDFNNEADTPDNFQSRRPNTSFCFLDIRSPGLGDTAMYLCATSIQFQDYGYTFGSGTRLTVV.